These 30 T cell receptor beta chains originate from one sample sequenced in a study of blood T cell repertoires in COVID-19. TCRdb's table, derived via immunoSEQ multiplex PCR, lists solely in-frame clones and lacks some. Of tens of thousands of clones in the sample, about 85% were seen once. The specimen was peripheral blood. These receptors all stem from a woman older than 75 with COVID-19, enrolled during active disease.

This chain joins TRBV30 and TRBJ2-1, with a tentative D call TRBD1 (6 bases). The germline V gene encodes CDR1 GTSNPN and CDR2 SVGIG (reference sequence). The length of the CDR3 is 15 residues. V was pared by 1 base and J by 3 bases, with 13 bases between. The CDR3 coding sequence is TGTGCCTGGAGTGGGGGACAAATGCTCTACAATGAGCAGTTCTTC. Protein: CAWSGGQMLYNEQFF.

CDR3 DNA: TGTGCCAGCAGCCCCAGACAGACGGGCGGGGAGCTGTTTTTT. As protein: CASSPRQTGGELFF. This sequence joins TRBV7-2 and TRBJ2-2, with D possibly TRBD1 on 5 matching bases. This CDR3 is 14 amino acids long. Trimming stripped 5 bases from V and 7 bases from J, with 14 bases between. Germline V gene sequence: CDR1 SGHTA, CDR2 FQGNSA.

The gene calls are TRBV18 and TRBJ2-1, with D tentatively TRBD2 (6 bases). Germline values: CDR1 KGHSH, CDR2 LQKENI. With 1 base removed from V and 0 bases from J, the gap between germline ends came to 10 bases. This CDR3 has 16 residues. The CDR3 loop is CASSPLAVFSYNEQFF. Here the CDR3 DNA reads TGTGCCAGCTCACCACTAGCGGTATTCTCCTACAATGAGCAGTTCTTC.

CDR3 nucleotide sequence: TGTGCCAGCTCACCCTTACCGGGACAGGGCTCGACCGAGCAGTACTTC. It encodes CASSPLPGQGSTEQYF. V is TRBV18 and J is TRBJ2-7, with 9 nucleotides matching TRBD1. J was trimmed by 6 bases and V by 3 bases; bases with no gene match: 12. The germline CDR1 and CDR2 sequences are KGHSH and LQKENI. CDR3 length: 16 residues.

The chain joins TRBV6-5 to TRBJ1-2, with 10 nucleotides matching TRBD1. Trimming removed 6 bases from V and 7 bases from J; junction bases left unmatched: 8. The CDR3 length is 14 residues. Germline assignment: CDR1 MNHEY and CDR2 SVGAGI. The CDR3 reads CASSRPTGGAGYTF. The DNA of the CDR3 is TGTGCCAGCAGCAGACCGACAGGGGGCGCTGGCTACACCTTC.

This clone appeared once. The chain carries TRBV6-5 and TRBJ2-1, with TRBD2 identical over 10 bases. CDR1 is MNHEY and CDR2 is SVGAGI in the germline V gene. This CDR3 has 13 residues. The J segment lost 9 bases and the V segment lost 8 bases, leaving 7 bases of the junction unmatched. The CDR3 sequence is CASLSAGGVEQFF. As DNA, the CDR3 is TGTGCCAGCCTTTCAGCGGGAGGGGTTGAGCAGTTCTTC.

This clone was seen a handful of times. CDR3: CASSLSRVGDNEQFF. CDR3 bases: TGTGCCAGCAGTTTATCGAGGGTGGGCGACAATGAGCAGTTCTTC. The chain links TRBV27 to TRBJ2-1; D is possibly TRBD2 (5 bases). CDR1 is MNHEY and CDR2 is SMNVEV in the germline V gene (reference sequence). The CDR3 sequence is 15 residues long. V lost 0 bases and J 5 bases, leaving 11 bases between the germline ends.

The rearrangement joins TRBV19 to TRBJ2-7; TRBD1 might be the D (6 bases). The CDR3 covers 12 residues. Germline CDR1 LNHDA, CDR2 SQIVND (reference sequence). Trimming cost V 6 bases and J 7 bases, with 13 bases left between them. CDR3 nucleotides: TGTGCCAGTAGCCAGGGGCCTTGGGAGCAGTACTTC. This sequence encodes CASSQGPWEQYF. The whole variable domain, remainder taken from reference TRBV19 and TRBJ2-7, is DGGITQSPKYLFRKEGQNVTLSCEQNLNHDAMYWYRQDPGQGLRLIYYSQIVNDFQKGDIAEGYSVSREKKESFPLTVTSAQKNPTAFYLCASSQGPWEQYFGPGTRLTVT.

The V and J genes are TRBV7-2 and TRBJ2-1; 8 nucleotides agree with TRBD2. The V segment lost 1 base and the J segment 12 bases; nucleotides outside the gene matches: 14. This CDR3 has 16 residues. The germline V gene has CDR1 SGHTA and CDR2 FQGNSA. DNA for the CDR3: TGTGCCAGCAGCTTAGGGGGTGGCGGCGGGGGGCCCCTGCAGTTCTTC. Amino acids: CASSLGGGGGGPLQFF. Looking up the rest from reference TRBV7-2 and TRBJ2-1 gives the full variable domain: GAGVSQSPSNKVTEKGKDVELRCDPISGHTALYWYRQSLGQGLEFLIYFQGNSAPDKSGLPSDRFSAERTGGSVSTLTIQRTQQEDSAVYLCASSLGGGGGGPLQFFGPGTRLTVL.

This sequence joins TRBV27 and TRBJ1-5, with D uncertain. The length of the CDR3 is 15 residues. CDR1 and CDR2 (germline): MNHEY, SMNVEV (reference sequence). V lost 3 bases and J 5 bases, leaving 14 bases between the germline ends. As DNA, the CDR3 is TGTGCCAGCAGTTTGGCGTGGAGTGGCGATCAGCCCCAGCATTTT. It specifies CASSLAWSGDQPQHF.

The gene calls are TRBV18 and TRBJ1-1; perhaps TRBD1 as D (6 bases). Trimming took off 3 bases at V and 12 bases at J, with 17 bases between the two ends. CDR1 KGHSH and CDR2 LQKENI come from the germline V gene. CDR3 length: 13 amino acids. The CDR3 DNA reads TGTGCCAGCTCACCGACGGACAGCGCCCGAACTTTCTTT. Translation gives CASSPTDSARTFF.

V is TRBV9 and J is TRBJ2-2; 9 nucleotides match TRBD2. The junction had 10 bases not matched to a gene; V was cut back by 1 base and J by 9 bases. CDR3 length: 16 residues. Germline V gives CDR1 SGDLS, CDR2 YYNGEE. CDR3 nucleotides: TGTGCCAGCAGCGTATCTAGCGGGGTCAGTCCTAGGGAGCTGTTTTTT. This encodes CASSVSSGVSPRELFF.

This clone has just one count. V and J are TRBV6-5 and TRBJ1-3; possible D gene TRBD1, 5 bases. CDR1 is MNHEY and CDR2 is SVGAGI in the germline V gene. The ends were cut back, 5 bases at V and 5 bases at J, with 16 bases in the middle. The CDR3 is 15 amino acids. In DNA, the CDR3 is TGTGCCAGCAGTACCGCGACAGCGATTAGAAACACCATATATTTT. This translates into CASSTATAIRNTIYF.

V usage is TRBV7-2 and J usage is TRBJ1-5, with a possible D match to TRBD1 (5 bases). The V end was cut by 1 base, the J end by 7 bases, with 14 bases between. Per the germline V gene, CDR1 is SGHTA and CDR2 is FQGNSA. This CDR3 contains 15 residues. The CDR3 region has the DNA TGTGCCAGCAGCTTAGGGGCAAGGGGTCTACAGCCCCAGCATTTT. Translation gives CASSLGARGLQPQHF.

The V and J genes are TRBV3-1 (or the pseudogene TRBV3-2) and TRBJ1-2, with D tentatively TRBD1 (6 bases). V was shortened by 2 bases and J by 5 bases, with 12 bases between the two germline ends. CDR3 length: 14 residues. Germline V gives CDR1 LGHDT, CDR2 YNNKEL (reference sequence). CDR3 loop: CASSQSQGSYGYTF. The CDR3 bases are TGTGCCAGCAGCCAATCACAGGGATCGTATGGCTACACCTTC.

The rearrangement uses TRBV13 and TRBJ2-1, with 15 nucleotides matching TRBD2. V dropped 5 bases and J dropped 6; count of bases not matched to a gene: 8. This CDR3 is 17 amino acids long. Per germline, CDR1 PRHDT and CDR2 FYEKMQ (reference sequence). The chain's CDR3 is CASSEWTSGRDGNEQFF. CDR3 coding DNA: TGTGCCAGCAGCGAGTGGACTAGCGGGAGGGATGGCAATGAGCAGTTCTTC.

The chain combines TRBV4-2 with TRBJ1-1; D is undetermined. Germline V gene data show CDR1 as LGHNA and CDR2 as YNFKEQ. The CDR3 has 15 amino acids. The germline V and J ends were trimmed by 4 bases and 2 bases, with 14 bases remaining between them. The DNA for the CDR3 is TGTGCCAGCAGCCTCCGGGAGACCCTTAACACTGAAGCTTTCTTT. It encodes CASSLRETLNTEAFF.

The rearrangement joins TRBV18 to TRBJ1-1; 7 bases agree with TRBD1. Germline V gene data show CDR1 as KGHSH and CDR2 as LQKENI. The J segment lost 3 bases and the V segment lost 4 bases, leaving 2 bases of the junction unmatched. The CDR3 is 13 amino acids. This CDR3 is CASSLTGYTEAFF. DNA of the CDR3: TGTGCCAGCTCACTGACAGGGTACACTGAAGCTTTCTTT.

The V call is TRBV15, the J call TRBJ1-6; perhaps TRBD1 as D (6 bases). Looked up from germline, CDR1 is LNHNV and CDR2 is YYDKDF (reference sequence). The V gene lost 1 base and the J gene lost 9 bases, with 13 bases spanning the gap. This CDR3 is built from 15 residues. The CDR3 DNA reads TGTGCCACCAGCAGAGGCGGGGGGCGAGGTTCACCCCTCCACTTT. Amino acid sequence: CATSRGGGRGSPLHF.

The rearrangement uses TRBV30 and TRBJ1-3, with D possibly being TRBD1 (5 bases). Germline CDR1 is GTSNPN and CDR2 is SVGIG (reference sequence). Trimming took off 5 bases at V and 8 bases at J, with 22 bases between the two ends. The CDR3 length is 15 residues. This CDR3 is CAWVSDPAWGDTIYF. DNA of the CDR3: TGTGCCTGGGTCTCGGACCCGGCTTGGGGGGACACCATATATTTT.

There are a few counts of this clone. The chain employs TRBV9 and TRBJ2-2; no firm D call. V was shortened by 0 bases and J by 6 bases, with 9 bases between the two germline ends. CDR3 length: 14 amino acids. Looked up from germline, CDR1 is SGDLS and CDR2 is YYNGEE. The CDR3 DNA follows: TGTGCCAGCAGCGTAGTGGTTGAGGCCGGGGAGCTGTTTTTT. Amino acids: CASSVVVEAGELFF. Complete variable domain (other parts from reference TRBV9 and TRBJ2-2): DSGVTQTPKHLITATGQRVTLRCSPRSGDLSVYWYQQSLDQGLQFLIQYYNGEERAKGNILERFSAQQFPDLHSELNLSSLELGDSALYFCASSVVVEAGELFFGEGSRLTVL.

The chain employs TRBV3-1 (or the pseudogene TRBV3-2) and TRBJ1-2; possibly TRBD1 for D (6 bases). Between the trimmed V and J ends, which lost 1 base and 3 bases, there was a span of 12 bases. Per the germline V gene, CDR1 is LGHDT and CDR2 is YNNKEL (reference sequence). The CDR3 runs 15 residues. This chain's CDR3 is CASSQAGGRDYGYTF. The CDR3 bases are TGTGCCAGCAGCCAAGCCGGGGGGCGCGACTATGGCTACACCTTC.

This clone was found a few times. The chain recombines TRBV5-4 with TRBJ1-6; 7 bases line up with TRBD1. This CDR3 has 13 residues. Germline V gives CDR1 SGHNT, CDR2 YYREEE (reference sequence). Losses at the gene ends were 4 bases for V and 7 bases for J; bases not matched to a gene: 2. CDR3 DNA: TGTGCCAGCAGCGTGGACAGGAATTCACCCCTCCACTTT. Residues: CASSVDRNSPLHF.

The chain recombines TRBV19 with TRBJ2-4; 7 bases align to TRBD2. The CDR3 spans 14 residues. The junction had 16 bases not matched to a gene; V was cut back by 4 bases and J by 16 bases. CDR1 is LNHDA and CDR2 is SQIVND in the germline V gene (reference sequence). The CDR3 loop is CASSTRKMEGGYYF. DNA for the CDR3: TGTGCCAGTAGTACAAGAAAAATGGAGGGAGGGTACTACTTC.

V and J are TRBV5-5 and TRBJ2-1, with TRBD2 identical over 8 bases. CDR3 length equals 18 residues. In germline, CDR1 is SGHKS, CDR2 YYEKEE (reference sequence). Germline trimming cut 1 base from V and 9 bases from J; bases unmatched to any gene: 18. CDR3 nucleotide sequence: TGTGCCAGCAGCTTGAAGGGGTTAGCGGGGCGGGAGCGGGGTGAGCAGTTCTTC. Translated: CASSLKGLAGRERGEQFF.

This chain uses TRBV9 with TRBJ2-5; the match to TRBD2 covers 8 bases. The CDR3 is 14 residues long. J gave up 5 bases and V 0 bases, and 3 bases lay outside the gene matches. Germline assignment: CDR1 SGDLS and CDR2 YYNGEE. CDR3 region: CASSVVPGGETQYF. The CDR3 DNA reads as TGTGCCAGCAGCGTAGTTCCGGGGGGGGAGACCCAGTACTTC.

The chain recombines TRBV4-3 with TRBJ2-7, with 7 bases lining up with TRBD2. V was pared by 4 bases and J by 5 bases, with 8 bases of the junction left unmatched. Germline CDR1 LGHNA, CDR2 YSLEER. The CDR3 consists of 14 residues. The DNA of the CDR3 is TGCGCCAGCAGCCGGGAGGGGCGCTACGACGAGCAGTACTTC. It codes for CASSREGRYDEQYF.

This clone was observed a single time. This chain uses TRBV11-2 with TRBJ1-2, with D possibly being TRBD1 (6 bases). CDR1 is SGHAT, CDR2 FQNNGV, per germline. The CDR3 is 13 amino acids. V lost 5 bases to trimming and J lost 4 bases, with 11 bases between them. CDR3 region: CASSPGGGYGYTF. The CDR3 coding sequence is TGTGCCAGCAGCCCTGGGGGCGGCTATGGCTACACCTTC. The variable domain in full, with the rest retrieved from reference TRBV11-2 and TRBJ1-2, is EAGVAQSPRYKIIEKRQSVAFWCNPISGHATLYWYQQILGQGPKLLIQFQNNGVVDDSQLPKDRFSAERLKGVDSTLKIQPAKLEDSAVYLCASSPGGGYGYTFGSGTRLTVV.

The chain recombines TRBV2 with TRBJ1-1; D might be TRBD1 (5 bases). Trimming cost V 1 base and J 6 bases, with 12 bases left between them. This CDR3 has 14 amino acids. Germline V lookup: CDR1 SNHLY, CDR2 FYNNEI. This CDR3 reads CASSEVAGLSEAFF. CDR3 bases: TGTGCCAGCAGTGAAGTAGCAGGGCTCTCTGAAGCTTTCTTT.

The chain joins TRBV3-1 (or the pseudogene TRBV3-2) to TRBJ2-7; D not certain. The CDR3 sequence is 14 residues long. CDR1 and CDR2 from the germline V gene are LGHDT and YNNKEL (reference sequence). V gave up 2 bases and J gave up 2 bases, with 10 bases separating them. In DNA form, the CDR3 reads TGTGCCAGCAGCCAAACAGAGACACCCTACGAGCAGTACTTC. Its protein product is CASSQTETPYEQYF.